The rows below give T cell receptor beta chains drawn from one sample of a study of blood T cells in healthy people across ages. TCRdb re-analysed the 5' RACE reads in MiXCR, keeping a single row per CDR3 protein. Of about 1.7 million distinct CDR3 sequences listed, 28% are singletons. The specimen sequenced was blood. All receptors come from a woman aged 30 to 39 in good health. The CDR3 runs from the conserved cysteine through the conserved F or W. Fields, in order: V gene, D gene, clone size, J gene, CDR3 DNA, CDR3 protein. A D gene is named only where the DNA matches it firmly. Not all rows give a size; the values are once, few, many and, for expanded clones, a class.

TRBV7-2	-	-	TRBJ2-5	TGTGCCAGCAGCACCCGGGACAAGGAGACCCAGTACTTC	CASSTRDKETQYF
TRBV10-3	TRBD2	few	TRBJ2-7	TGTGCCGTCAGTGAGTCGGGACTAGCGGGAGGGCCCCACGAGCAGTACTTC	CAVSESGLAGGPHEQYF
TRBV5-1	TRBD1	few	TRBJ1-6	TGCGCCAGCAGCTCGCCCCCGGACAGGCCGAATTCACCCCTCCACTTT	CASSSPPDRPNSPLHF
TRBV24-1	TRBD2	-	TRBJ2-3	TGTGCCACCAGTGACCGGGGGGATTCAACAGATACGCAGTATTTT	CATSDRGDSTDTQYF
TRBV11-2	TRBD2	-	TRBJ2-1	TGTGCCAGCATCTCTGGACTAGCGGGAGTGGTAGGATACAATGAGCAGTTCTTC	CASISGLAGVVGYNEQFF
TRBV7-2	TRBD2	many	TRBJ2-3	TGTGCCAGCACCTTAGCGGGAAGTTCAGATACGCAGTATTTT	CASTLAGSSDTQYF
TRBV28	-	few	TRBJ2-5	TGTGCCAGCAGTTTACGGGCGGGCTTCCAAGAGACCCAGTACTTC	CASSLRAGFQETQYF
TRBV20-1	TRBD1	few	TRBJ2-5	TGCAGTGCTAGGGCCCCGACAGGGAAAAGAGAGACCCAGTACTTC	CSARAPTGKRETQYF
TRBV6-5	-	many	TRBJ2-1	TGTGCCAGCACAGTTGGACAGAGATACAATGAGCAGTTCTTC	CASTVGQRYNEQFF
TRBV29-1	TRBD1	few	TRBJ1-4	TGCAGCGTCCCGACAGGGGGAGGTGAAAAACTGTTTTTT	CSVPTGGGEKLFF
TRBV27	TRBD1	few	TRBJ1-5	TGTGCCAGCAGTTTCTTGGGACAGGGCGGTCAGCCCCAGCATTTT	CASSFLGQGGQPQHF
TRBV9	-	-	TRBJ1-3	TGTGCCAGCAGCGCCACCCCTAGCTCTGGAAACACCATATATTTT	CASSATPSSGNTIYF
TRBV2	TRBD1	-	TRBJ2-5	TGTGCCATCCGACGTCCGGGACAGGGGGTCCGGGCCCAGTACTTC	CAIRRPGQGVRAQYF
TRBV12-3/TRBV12-4	TRBD1	few	TRBJ1-2	TGTGCCAGCAGTCACCCGGACAGGGATGGCTACACCTTC	CASSHPDRDGYTF
TRBV29-1	TRBD1	-	TRBJ1-2	TGCAGCGTTGCTGGGACAGGAAAAGGGGACTATGTCTACACCTTC	CSVAGTGKGDYVYTF
TRBV20-1	-	few	TRBJ2-7	TGCAGTCCCCCAGGAGACTACTACGAGCAGTACTTC	CSPPGDYYEQYF
TRBV20-1	TRBD1	-	TRBJ2-1	TGCAGTGCTAGAGAGGGTTCCACAGGGGGAATGGGGAATGAGCAGTTCTTC	CSAREGSTGGMGNEQFF
TRBV7-2	TRBD1	-	TRBJ1-5	TGTGCCAGCACCTTAACAGGGGGCAGCAGCAATCAGCCCCAGAATTTT	CASTLTGGSSNQPQNF
TRBV11-2	-	-	TRBJ2-7	TGTGCCAGCAGCTTAGATCAAGGCTACTCCTACGAGCAGTACTTC	CASSLDQGYSYEQYF
TRBV7-9	TRBD2	-	TRBJ2-7	TGTGCCAGCAGCCCAGGGACTAGCGGGACCACATCTAGATACAATGAGCAGTACTTC	CASSPGTSGTTSRYNEQYF
TRBV6-2/TRBV6-3	-	many	TRBJ2-7	TGTGCCAGCAGTTACAGGGGTGAACAGTACTTC	CASSYRGEQYF
TRBV7-9	TRBD1	few	TRBJ2-1	TGTGCCAGCAGCTTTGGACAGGGGAAGCGTGAGCAGTTCTTC	CASSFGQGKREQFF
TRBV18	-	few	TRBJ1-2	TGTGCCAGCTCCCCCCCGTCGGTTCCCAGGTCCGGCTACACCTTC	CASSPPSVPRSGYTF
TRBV4-1	-	-	TRBJ2-7	TGCGCCCGCAGCCAAGGGCCCGTATCCTACGAGCAGTACTTC	CARSQGPVSYEQYF
TRBV2	TRBD1	-	TRBJ2-5	TGTGCCAGCTGTAGGGACAGGCAAGAGACCCAGTACTTC	CASCRDRQETQYF
TRBV2	TRBD2	-	TRBJ2-5	TGTGCCAGCAGGGGACTAAGCCAAGAGACCCAGTACTTC	CASRGLSQETQYF
TRBV7-9	-	few	TRBJ2-3	TGTGCCAGCAGCACTCGGGACTCCGGATTGGGCACAGATACGCAGTATTTT	CASSTRDSGLGTDTQYF
TRBV7-9	-	-	TRBJ2-1	TGTGCCAGCAGCTTACGACAGGAGATCAATGAGCAGTTCTTC	CASSLRQEINEQFF
TRBV5-5	-	-	TRBJ1-2	TGTGCCAGCAGCTTGGGATTACAGGTAGCTAACTATGGCTACACCTTC	CASSLGLQVANYGYTF
TRBV11-2	TRBD1	few	TRBJ2-3	TGTGCCAGCAGCGGGTCAAGGGCAGGGGGACGCGTGGTGCCAGATACGCAGTATTTT	CASSGSRAGGRVVPDTQYF
TRBV4-1	-	few	TRBJ1-1	TGCGCCAGCAGCCAGGACAGCCTAGATGCCGCTGAAGCTTTCTTT	CASSQDSLDAAEAFF
TRBV7-9	-	many	TRBJ2-1	TGTGCCAGCAGCTTAGAGCCCACCTACAATGAGCAGTTCTTC	CASSLEPTYNEQFF
TRBV20-1	TRBD1	few	TRBJ1-2	TGCAGTGCATTCGGGACAGCCTCTAACTATGGCTACACCTTC	CSAFGTASNYGYTF
TRBV28	TRBD1	-	TRBJ2-3	TGTGCCAGCAGCTTATCGGACAGGGGGCGAGGCACAGATACGCAGTATTTT	CASSLSDRGRGTDTQYF
TRBV5-1	-	few	TRBJ2-7	TGCGCCAGCAGCACCGGGACCGACGAGCAGTACTTC	CASSTGTDEQYF
TRBV28	TRBD2	-	TRBJ2-1	TGTGCCAGCAAGGAGAGCGGGAGGGGTCTCGACAATGAGCAGTTCTTC	CASKESGRGLDNEQFF
TRBV30	-	-	TRBJ1-1	TGTGCCGGGTCGACCCCGGGCACTGAAGCTTTCTTT	CAGSTPGTEAFF
TRBV5-1	-	-	TRBJ2-1	TGCGCCAGCAGCACCGGAGCGTACAATGAGCAGTTCTTC	CASSTGAYNEQFF
TRBV12-3/TRBV12-4	TRBD1	many	TRBJ2-5	TGTGCCAGCAGGGACAGGGGGACAGAGACCCAGTACTTC	CASRDRGTETQYF
TRBV20-1	TRBD1	-	TRBJ2-5	TGCAGTGCTGCTGAGACAGGGAAAGAGACCCAGTACTTC	CSAAETGKETQYF